These T cell receptor beta chains were read from a single sample in a study of blood T cell repertoires in COVID-19. Sequenced by immunoSEQ multiplex PCR; TCRdb stores in-frame clones only, minus some. The table includes about 260,000 clones, about 87% detected once. Material: peripheral blood. The receptors shown here come from a man aged 60 to 69 who had recovered from COVID-19. Both conserved end residues are part of each CDR3. D genes are given only for firm matches.

V	J	D	CDR3
TRBV29-1	TRBJ2-3	TRBD2	CSVRRGGGAFGDTQYF
TRBV7-6	TRBJ1-2	TRBD1	CASSPGQGRTNYGYTF
TRBV5-6	TRBJ2-1	-	CASIPPAGFRSHNEQFF
TRBV24-1	TRBJ2-1	TRBD2	CATSDFTGGAYEQFF
TRBV14	TRBJ2-3	-	CASSLGQVGTQYF
TRBV9	TRBJ1-5	TRBD1	CASSPWDRTPGGNQPQHF
TRBV5-1	TRBJ2-1	TRBD2	CASSLEGRTSREQFF
TRBV18	TRBJ2-2	TRBD1	CASSRGQGNTGELFF
TRBV7-3	TRBJ1-1	TRBD1	CASSLGQGTEAFF
TRBV5-1	TRBJ2-7	TRBD1	CASSLRGPEDRGTYEQYF
TRBV5-1	TRBJ2-1	TRBD1	CASSLDRVLDEQFF
TRBV6-5	TRBJ2-5	TRBD2	CASAAGVQETQYF
TRBV6-6	TRBJ2-3	TRBD2	CASSQTSGGYLNTDTQYF
TRBV19	TRBJ2-2	-	CASYGGELFF
TRBV4-2	TRBJ2-7	TRBD1	CASSQYQGEVYEQYF
TRBV24-1	TRBJ2-7	TRBD1	CATSDPGQGAYEQYF
TRBV4-1	TRBJ1-1	-	CASSQTLWNTEAFF
TRBV6-5	TRBJ2-5	TRBD2	CASSQRLAGETQYF
TRBV10-3	TRBJ2-3	-	CAISTGDTQYF
TRBV12-3/TRBV12-4	TRBJ1-1	TRBD1	CASIRQGLSKAFF
TRBV15	TRBJ2-2	-	CATSPSVPPNNTGELFF
TRBV6-5	TRBJ1-1	TRBD1	CASREGQGGTEAFF
TRBV3-1/TRBV3-2	TRBJ1-1	-	CASSQVSMRAFF
TRBV14	TRBJ2-7	TRBD1	CASSQLGQTSYEQYF
TRBV6-1	TRBJ1-5	-	CASSDHGALRKNQPQHF
TRBV30	TRBJ1-5	-	CAWSVKAGPGRVEIFSQPQHF
TRBV6-2/TRBV6-3	TRBJ2-3	-	CASSVGRGVGTDTQYF
TRBV9	TRBJ1-1	-	CASSVGGGVMNTEAFF
TRBV20-1	TRBJ1-1	TRBD1	CSASLRQGATNTEAFF
TRBV9	TRBJ1-5	-	CASSEGPDQPQHF
TRBV18	TRBJ2-1	TRBD1	CASSRRQGNYNEQFF
TRBV10-3	TRBJ1-2	-	CAISGGQNYGYTF
TRBV6-5	TRBJ1-2	TRBD1	CASSTRDRGDYGYTF
TRBV6-2/TRBV6-3	TRBJ2-3	TRBD2	CASSAAGGNTDTQYF
TRBV4-1	TRBJ1-4	-	CASSQVTGGREEKLFF
TRBV6-4	TRBJ1-2	-	CASSETGAAFTSPYGYTF
TRBV7-2	TRBJ2-3	TRBD2	CASSLLAGGLADTQYF
TRBV29-1	TRBJ1-1	-	CSVVTGLLNTEAFF
TRBV10-1	TRBJ1-6	-	CASSQAGSGSPLHF
TRBV9	TRBJ2-3	-	CASSEYGGLTDTQYF
TRBV15	TRBJ1-2	TRBD1	CATISSQGASDYGYTF
TRBV6-1	TRBJ2-1	-	CASSEFLASSYNEQFF
TRBV19	TRBJ1-1	-	CASCSQMNTEAFF
TRBV2	TRBJ2-1	-	CASSVWQSYNEQFF
TRBV6-1	TRBJ2-2	TRBD2	CASSEAASGGGPGELFF
TRBV7-8	TRBJ1-1	TRBD1	CASSLAAGGTETKAFF
TRBV27	TRBJ1-1	TRBD1	CASSNPGQGNTEAFF
TRBV15	TRBJ2-5	TRBD1	CATSRDSGSGTGDATQYF
TRBV9	TRBJ1-2	-	CASSVRLGNYGYTF
TRBV12-5	TRBJ2-7	TRBD1	CASGLRTGTGSYEQYF
TRBV7-2	TRBJ2-1	-	CASSLATHRNEQFF